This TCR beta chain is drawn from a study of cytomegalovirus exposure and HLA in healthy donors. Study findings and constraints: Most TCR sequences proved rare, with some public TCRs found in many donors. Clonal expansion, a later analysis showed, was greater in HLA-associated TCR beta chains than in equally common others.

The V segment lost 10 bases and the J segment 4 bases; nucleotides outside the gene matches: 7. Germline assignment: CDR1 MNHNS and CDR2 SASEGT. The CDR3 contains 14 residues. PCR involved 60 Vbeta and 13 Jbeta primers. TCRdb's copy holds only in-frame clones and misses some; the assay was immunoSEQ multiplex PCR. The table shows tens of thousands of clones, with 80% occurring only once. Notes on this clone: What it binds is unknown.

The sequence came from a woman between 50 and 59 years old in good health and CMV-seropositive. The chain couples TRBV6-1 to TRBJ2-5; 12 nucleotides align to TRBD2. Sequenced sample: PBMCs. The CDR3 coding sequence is TGTGCCACCAGACTAGCGGGAGCTAGAGAGACCCAGTACTTC. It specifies CATRLAGARETQYF.